These T cell receptor beta chains were read from a single sample in a study of cytomegalovirus exposure and HLA in healthy donors. Clones were sequenced by immunoSEQ multiplex PCR, and TCRdb holds only the in-frame ones, with some missing. The sample shows 200,000 or so clones, approximately 87% of them seen only once. The sequenced material came from PBMCs. The receptors here all came from a woman younger than 35 in good health and CMV-seronegative. Each CDR3 is given with its conserved first and last residue. A D gene is named only where the DNA matches it firmly. For some rows the clone size is stated as once, few or many, or as a class when expanded; others skip it.

v_call,d_call,clone_size,j_call,cdr3_aa,cdr3_nt
TRBV4-1,TRBD1,.,TRBJ2-5,CASSRTGGETQYF,TGCGCCAGCAGCCGGACAGGGGGAGAGACCCAGTACTTC
TRBV7-3,.,.,TRBJ2-6,CASSFPGSGANVLTF,TGTGCCAGCAGCTTTCCCGGGAGCGGGGCCAACGTCCTGACTTTC
TRBV6-5,.,.,TRBJ2-3,CASRRDRGGDTQYF,TGTGCCAGTCGCCGTGACCGAGGGGGAGATACGCAGTATTTT
TRBV11-1,TRBD2,.,TRBJ2-7,CASSLRGTSVYEQYF,TGTGCCAGCAGCTTACGCGGGACTAGCGTGTACGAGCAGTACTTC
TRBV10-3,.,once,TRBJ1-1,CAISVGPNTEAFF,TGTGCCATCAGTGTGGGCCCGAACACTGAAGCTTTCTTT
TRBV5-1,.,few,TRBJ1-3,CASSLGQADSGNTIYF,TGCGCCAGCAGCTTGGGACAGGCAGACTCTGGAAACACCATATATTTT
TRBV5-1,.,.,TRBJ2-7,CASSPGRRDEQYF,TGCGCCAGCAGTCCCGGGAGAAGGGACGAGCAGTACTTC
TRBV28,TRBD2,.,TRBJ2-3,CASSGLAGGTDTQYF,TGTGCCAGCAGCGGACTAGCGGGGGGCACAGATACGCAGTATTTT
TRBV20-1,.,.,TRBJ2-7,CSAKIRYEQYF,TGCAGTGCGAAGATACGGTACGAGCAGTACTTC
TRBV30,.,few,TRBJ1-3,CAWSTLGNTIYF,TGTGCCTGGAGTACCCTAGGAAACACCATATATTTT
TRBV11-2,.,.,TRBJ1-1,CASSHPLGEGNTEAFF,TGTGCCAGCAGCCACCCCCTGGGGGAGGGAAACACTGAAGCTTTCTTT
TRBV30,.,few,TRBJ1-4,CAWSVWGQDNEKLFF,TGTGCCTGGAGTGTATGGGGGCAAGATAATGAAAAACTGTTTTTT